This T cell receptor (beta chain) was documented in a study of blood T cell repertoires in COVID-19. Across the study: The samples span acute and convalescent COVID-19 from the United States, Italy and Spain. PBMCs, B-cell-depleted T cells, or T cells were the source of the cDNA or gDNA that made up the material.

Original data processing: Reference gene primer amplification yielded estimated nucleated cell counts. The data were produced by immunoSEQ multiplex PCR, yet TCRdb's version contains in-frame clones alone and is incomplete. From that table come the V and J calls and clone size; the DNA was used to work out D and trimming. This sample yields some 200,000 clones, of which about 87% are seen a single time; about 1.7% belongs to the top ten. This clone was recorded only once. This CDR3 comprises 13 residues. V dropped 6 bases and J dropped 5 bases, with 13 bases sitting between them. Per the germline V gene, CDR1 is LNHDA and CDR2 is SQIVND (reference sequence).

Sequencing was done on a sample of peripheral blood. This rearrangement joins TRBV19 to TRBJ2-5, with a weak D call TRBD2 (5 bases). The clonotype comes from a man aged 70-80 years with acute or convalescent COVID-19. The CDR3 here is CASRLGGQETQYF. The CDR3 DNA reads as TGTGCCAGTAGACTCGGCGGGCAGGAGACCCAGTACTTC. The complete variable domain, with remaining parts taken from reference TRBV19 and TRBJ2-5, reads DGGITQSPKYLFRKEGQNVTLSCEQNLNHDAMYWYRQDPGQGLRLIYYSQIVNDFQKGDIAEGYSVSREKKESFPLTVTSAQKNPTAFYLCASRLGGQETQYFGPGTRLLVL.